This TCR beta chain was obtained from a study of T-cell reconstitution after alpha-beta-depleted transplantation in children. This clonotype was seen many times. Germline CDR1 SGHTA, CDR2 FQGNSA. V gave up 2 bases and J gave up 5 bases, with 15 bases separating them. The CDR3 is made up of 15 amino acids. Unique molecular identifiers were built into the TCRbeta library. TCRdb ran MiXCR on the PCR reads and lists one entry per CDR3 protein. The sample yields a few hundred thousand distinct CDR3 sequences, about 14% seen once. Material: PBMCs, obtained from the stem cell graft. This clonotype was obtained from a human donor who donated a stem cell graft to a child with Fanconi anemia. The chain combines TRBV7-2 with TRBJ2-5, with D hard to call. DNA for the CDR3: TGTGCCAGCAGCTTATCACCAGGACGATTGGAGACCCAGTACTTC. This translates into CASSLSPGRLETQYF.